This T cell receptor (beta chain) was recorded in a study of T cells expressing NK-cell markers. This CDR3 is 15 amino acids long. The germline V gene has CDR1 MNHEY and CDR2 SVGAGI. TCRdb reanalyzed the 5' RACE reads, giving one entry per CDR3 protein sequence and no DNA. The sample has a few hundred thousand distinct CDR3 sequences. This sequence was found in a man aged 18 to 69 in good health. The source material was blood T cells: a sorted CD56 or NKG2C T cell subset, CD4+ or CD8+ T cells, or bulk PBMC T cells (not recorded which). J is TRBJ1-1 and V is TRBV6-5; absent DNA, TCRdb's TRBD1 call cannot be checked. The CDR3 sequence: CASSYSRQGGAEAFF.